This T cell receptor beta chain was captured in a study of T cell responses to AZD1222 COVID-19 vaccine. With 5 bases removed from V and 7 bases from J, the gap between germline ends came to 15 bases. This CDR3 has 14 amino acids. Germline CDR1 SGHTA, CDR2 FQGNSA. Method: immunoSEQ multiplex PCR; TCRdb's copy keeps in-frame clones and lacks some. In the table there are 90,000 to 110,000 clones, 88% of which are singletons. The TCR was taken from an adult in good health. The sequencing used peripheral blood, collected on day 0 of MenACWY control vaccination. This chain joins TRBV7-2 and TRBJ2-1; maybe TRBD1 (5 bases). CDR3 in DNA: TGTGCCAGCAGCAAACCCCTCCACAGGAATGAGCAGTTCTTC. It translates to CASSKPLHRNEQFF.